This T cell receptor beta chain was identified during a study of T-cell reconstitution after alpha-beta-depleted transplantation in children. V gave up 6 bases and J gave up 8 bases; unmatched junction bases: 16. Germline-derived CDR1 and CDR2 are DFQATT and SNEGSKA (reference sequence). The CDR3 consists of 16 residues. Preparing the TCRbeta library involved the use of unique molecular identifiers. One entry per CDR3 protein results from TCRdb running MiXCR on the PCR reads. The profile shows hundreds of thousands of distinct CDR3 sequences, 10% to 15% of them singletons. This clonotype occurred many times.

V is TRBV20-1 and J is TRBJ2-1, with 10 bases matching TRBD2. The sequences come from PBMCs, mostly from graft donor cells, collected 360 days after TCRalphabeta/CD19-depleted stem cell transplant. This clonotype was sampled from a male patient younger than 18 who had a stem cell transplant for acute myeloid leukemia, so the T cells may come from the graft donor. The DNA for the CDR3 is TGCAGTGCCCAGACTGGACTAGCGGTATTACAATATGAGCAGTTCTTC. Protein: CSAQTGLAVLQYEQFF.